A single sample gave rise to the 24 T cell receptor beta chains below, sequenced in a study of tumor-infiltrating lymphocytes in localized non-small cell lung cancer. Using immunoSEQ multiplex PCR, the repertoire was profiled, and TCRdb retains in-frame clones only, with some absent. Among nearly 9,500 clones listed, roughly 80% were seen once. The source material was uninvolved lung tissue not adjacent to the tumor. The receptors here all came from a human donor with non-small cell lung cancer.

This clone occurred a few times. CDR3 DNA sequence: TGTGCCAGCAGCTTAGACAGCACAGATACGCAGTATTTT. It specifies CASSLDSTDTQYF. This rearrangement joins TRBV5-4 to TRBJ2-3; D not resolved. The germline gives CDR1 SGHNT, CDR2 YYREEE (reference sequence). The CDR3 totals 13 residues. The V gene lost 2 bases and the J gene lost 0 bases, with 4 bases spanning the gap.

This clone was counted only a few times. The chain recombines TRBV5-6 with TRBJ1-2, with no clear D. Germline CDR1 reads SGHDT; CDR2 reads YYEEEE. CDR3 length: 13 amino acids. V lost 3 bases and J lost 2, with 8 bases in between. The CDR3 is CASSSLHNYGYTF. In DNA form, the CDR3 reads TGTGCCAGCAGCTCCCTGCACAACTATGGCTACACCTTC.

The chain couples TRBV7-2 to TRBJ1-3; D is uncertain. This CDR3 is 15 amino acids long. V was cut by 0 bases and J by 0 bases, with 6 bases left in between. Looked up from germline, CDR1 is SGHTA and CDR2 is FQGNSA. CDR3 DNA sequence: TGTGCCAGCAGCTTAGCGGCACGCTCTGGAAACACCATATATTTT. It codes for CASSLAARSGNTIYF.

The chain recombines TRBV5-1 with TRBJ2-1, with 7 bases fitting TRBD2. The CDR3 has 15 residues. The V gene's germline CDR1 is SGHRS and CDR2 YFSETQ. V gave up 4 bases and J gave up 6 bases; unmatched junction bases: 10. This chain's CDR3 is CASSQGLTSVNEQFF. Here the CDR3 DNA reads TGCGCCAGCAGCCAGGGTCTAACTAGCGTCAATGAGCAGTTCTTC.

The genes are TRBV6-6 and TRBJ1-5; TRBD1 matches 7 bases. The CDR3 contains 15 residues. V lost 5 bases, J lost 7 bases, and 11 bases stayed unmatched. Germline-derived CDR1 and CDR2 are MNHNY and SVGAGI (reference sequence). The CDR3 loop reads CASSHSGGGEQPQHF. CDR3 coding DNA: TGTGCCAGCAGTCATTCAGGGGGTGGGGAGCAGCCCCAGCATTTT.

This sequence joins TRBV5-4 and TRBJ2-7, with 8 nucleotides matching TRBD2. V lost 0 bases to trimming and J lost 3 bases; unmatched junction nucleotides: 5. The CDR3 is 15 amino acids. Germline assignment: CDR1 SGHNT and CDR2 YYREEE (reference sequence). In DNA, the CDR3 is TGTGCCAGCAGCTTGGCGGGGGGGATGAGCTACGAGCAGTACTTC. Its translation: CASSLAGGMSYEQYF.

This rearrangement joins TRBV15 to TRBJ1-2, with TRBD1 matching 9 bases. The V and J ends lost 1 base and 3 bases, in that order; junction bases with no gene match: 0. The length of the CDR3 is 14 residues. Germline CDR1 LNHNV, CDR2 YYDKDF (reference sequence). In nucleotides, the CDR3 is TGTGCCACCAGCAGAGGGGACAGGGACTATGGCTACACCTTC. It specifies CATSRGDRDYGYTF.

The rearrangement links TRBV21-1 to TRBJ2-2; no DNA check was done on the table's D call, TRBD1. TRBV21-1 is termed a pseudogene. There are 17 residues in the CDR3. The CDR3 DNA sequence: TGTGCCAGCAGCGAATGCGCGGGGACAGTGAACACCGGGGAGCTGTTTTTT. Residues: CASSECAGTVNTGELFF.

The chain is built from TRBV28 and TRBJ2-7; TRBD1 aligns across 8 bases. The V gene's germline CDR1 is MDHEN and CDR2 SYDVKM. The CDR3 spans 16 residues. V shed 4 bases and J 3 bases; nucleotides not matched to a gene: 11. The CDR3 DNA reads TGTGCCAGCAGTTCCCCGGGACAGGATAGATTCTACGAGCAGTACTTC. This translates into CASSSPGQDRFYEQYF.

The gene calls are TRBV19 and TRBJ2-2; TRBD1 is a possible D gene (6 bases). The germline V gene has CDR1 LNHDA and CDR2 SQIVND (reference sequence). With 5 bases removed from V and 1 base from J, the gap between germline ends came to 11 bases. The length of the CDR3 is 15 residues. CDR3 in DNA: TGTGCCAGTAGTCCCGGGACATGGAACACCGGGGAGCTGTTTTTT. It is translated as CASSPGTWNTGELFF. The variable domain in full, with the rest retrieved from reference TRBV19 and TRBJ2-2, is DGGITQSPKYLFRKEGQNVTLSCEQNLNHDAMYWYRQDPGQGLRLIYYSQIVNDFQKGDIAEGYSVSREKKESFPLTVTSAQKNPTAFYLCASSPGTWNTGELFFGEGSRLTVL.

This rearrangement joins TRBV28 to TRBJ1-2; 10 nucleotides align to TRBD1. The junction had 9 bases not matched to a gene; V was cut back by 5 bases and J by 3 bases. The CDR3 spans 16 residues. Germline assignment: CDR1 MDHEN and CDR2 SYDVKM. This chain's CDR3 is CASSIPGTGADYGYTF. For the CDR3, the DNA is TGTGCCAGCAGTATCCCCGGGACAGGGGCTGACTATGGCTACACCTTC.

This clone was detected only a few times. The CDR3 reads CASSSGGGETQYF. The CDR3 DNA is TGTGCCAGCAGCTCAGGGGGAGGAGAGACCCAGTACTTC. This chain uses TRBV7-6 with TRBJ2-5; TRBD1 is a possible D gene (7 bases). The germline gives CDR1 SGHVS, CDR2 FNYEAQ. The CDR3 loop spans 13 amino acids. Trimming cost V 4 bases and J 4 bases, with 10 bases left between them.

The chain uses TRBV9 and TRBJ2-5; 8 nucleotides match TRBD2. Germline V gene sequence: CDR1 SGDLS, CDR2 YYNGEE. The trim removed 3 bases at V and 0 bases at J, leaving 1 base unmatched. There are 14 residues in the CDR3. The CDR3 coding sequence is TGTGCCAGCAGCGGTAGCGGGAACCAAGAGACCCAGTACTTC. Translating it yields CASSGSGNQETQYF.

CDR3: CASSSHRNTGELFF. CDR3 nucleotides: TGCGCCAGCAGCTCCCACCGGAACACCGGGGAGCTGTTTTTT. V gene TRBV5-1 combines with J gene TRBJ2-2; D remains ambiguous. The CDR3 is made up of 14 amino acids. V was shortened by 3 bases and J by 1 base, with 7 bases between the two germline ends. CDR1 and CDR2 from the germline V gene are SGHRS and YFSETQ. Drawing the rest from reference TRBV5-1 and TRBJ2-2, the complete variable domain is KAGVTQTPRYLIKTRGQQVTLSCSPISGHRSVSWYQQTPGQGLQFLFEYFSETQRNKGNFPGRFSGRQFSNSRSEMNVSTLELGDSALYLCASSSHRNTGELFFGEGSRLTVL.

This chain joins TRBV7-3 and TRBJ2-1; tentative D call: TRBD1 (5 bases). The V and J ends lost 5 bases and 6 bases respectively, with 17 bases between them. The germline CDR1 and CDR2 sequences are SGHTA and FQGTGA. This CDR3 is built from 15 residues. The CDR3 loop reads CASSTDQGSVNEQFF. The CDR3, as DNA: TGTGCCAGCAGCACGGACCAGGGATCGGTCAATGAGCAGTTCTTC.

The chain joins TRBV5-4 to TRBJ2-1, with TRBD2 as a possible D gene (5 bases). CDR1 SGHNT and CDR2 YYREEE come from the germline V gene (reference sequence). Trimming left V 2 bases short and J 1 base short, with 19 bases between. The CDR3 contains 18 residues. The CDR3 DNA reads as TGTGCCAGCAGCTTTTCCCCCTCCAGGCGGGCGTCCTACAATGAGCAGTTCTTC. Translated: CASSFSPSRRASYNEQFF.

The chain couples TRBV10-2 to TRBJ1-6, with D uncertain. The CDR3 runs to 14 residues. The V gene's germline CDR1 is WSHSY and CDR2 SAAADI. The V end lost 0 bases, the J end lost 9 bases, and 9 bases lay between the germline ends. The CDR3 spells CASSESERGSPLHF. CDR3 in DNA: TGCGCCAGCAGTGAGTCCGAGAGAGGTTCACCCCTCCACTTT.

The chain is built from TRBV30 and TRBJ2-7; D is unclear. V was clipped by 0 bases and J by 1 base, with 4 bases between them. CDR1 is GTSNPN and CDR2 is SVGIG in the germline V gene (reference sequence). The CDR3 is made up of 12 amino acids. This CDR3 is CAWSVQSYEQYF. The CDR3 DNA reads TGTGCCTGGAGTGTACAGTCCTACGAGCAGTACTTC.

The chain couples TRBV6-5 to TRBJ1-2; 7 nucleotides agree with TRBD1. The germline CDR1 and CDR2 sequences are MNHEY and SVGAGI. The V segment lost 5 bases and the J segment 6 bases; nucleotides outside the gene matches: 9. CDR3 length equals 14 residues. The chain's CDR3 is CASSTPGGANGYTF. The DNA for the CDR3 is TGTGCCAGCAGTACCCCAGGGGGGGCGAATGGCTACACCTTC.

The CDR3: CASSYSDRLDTEAFF. For the CDR3, the DNA is TGTGCCAGCAGTTACAGCGACAGGCTTGACACTGAAGCTTTCTTT. This chain uses TRBV6-5 with TRBJ1-1, with D tentatively TRBD1 (6 bases). This CDR3 has 15 residues. Trimming removed 2 bases at V and 3 bases at J, with 13 bases between. The V gene's germline CDR1 is MNHEY and CDR2 SVGAGI.

By share, this clone counts as medium-sized. The V and J genes are TRBV7-9 and TRBJ1-5; the D is unclear. The CDR3 is 14 amino acids. V was trimmed by 5 bases and J by 0 bases, leaving 8 bases between them. Per germline, CDR1 SEHNR and CDR2 FQNEAQ (reference sequence). The CDR3 protein is CASSREGSNQPQHF. The CDR3 DNA reads TGTGCCAGCAGCCGAGAGGGTAGCAATCAGCCCCAGCATTTT.

The chain links TRBV7-2 to TRBJ2-5, with a possible D match to TRBD1 (6 bases). The CDR3 sequence is 14 residues long. Trimming removed 3 bases at V and 2 bases at J, with 10 bases between. Germline CDR1 SGHTA, CDR2 FQGNSA. The CDR3 DNA sequence: TGTGCCAGCAGCTTCAGGGGCATGCAAGAGACCCAGTACTTC. It translates to CASSFRGMQETQYF.

The J gene is TRBJ1-1, the V gene TRBV7-8; 9 bases align to TRBD1. V lost 4 bases, J lost 1 base, and 4 bases stayed unmatched. Germline CDR1 reads SGHVS; CDR2 reads FQNEAQ. The CDR3 loop spans 15 amino acids. The CDR3 DNA reads as TGTGCCAGCAGCTCATGGGGACAGGGGAACACTGAAGCTTTCTTT. This gives the protein CASSSWGQGNTEAFF.

This clone turned up a few times. V gene TRBV5-1 combines with J gene TRBJ1-4; D unresolved. Germline CDR1 and CDR2: SGHRS and YFSETQ. With 4 bases removed from V and 3 bases from J, the gap between germline ends came to 7 bases. This CDR3 has 13 amino acids. CDR3 DNA: TGCGCCAGCAGCCCGGCACCTAATGAAAAACTGTTTTTT. It yields the protein CASSPAPNEKLFF.